This T cell receptor beta chain came from a study of tumor and adjacent non-tumor tissue in lung cancer. Overall study: Samples averaged approximately 4.2 million productive TCRbeta reads each.

The V and J ends lost 1 base and 4 bases respectively, with 14 bases between them. The CDR3 totals 16 residues. Germline V gives CDR1 SGHRS, CDR2 YFSETQ. Three rounds of nested PCR, following a modified ARM-PCR protocol, produced the TCRbeta library. TCRdb called the multiplex PCR reads again in MiXCR, with one record for every CDR3 protein. Found here are 200,000 to 250,000 distinct CDR3 sequences, less than 80% of them singletons; the top ten hold about 23%. This clonotype was detected only a few times. Its target is unknown. Study outcomes and limitations: Higher tumor TCR diversity was associated with shorter survival. In normal lung, the top 100 clones were significantly more dominant than in tumor.

This sample's RNA came from whole unsorted tissue. The receptor was derived from a man aged 55 to 70 with non-small cell lung cancer. The V call is TRBV5-1, the J call TRBJ2-2; D possibly corresponds to TRBD2 (5 bases). Sequencing was done on a sample of lung tumor tissue. Here the CDR3 DNA reads TGCGCCAGCAGCTTGACAGACCACCTAGCCACCGGGGAGCTGTTTTTT. Protein sequence: CASSLTDHLATGELFF.